The 30 T cell receptor beta chains reported below all come from one sample, sequenced in a study of blood T cells in healthy people across ages. Through a sample-barcoded 5' primer and a J-beta primer mix, a second PCR was run for about 7 to 12 cycles. TCRdb called the 5' RACE reads again in MiXCR, with one record for every CDR3 protein. The sample consists of about 970,000 distinct CDR3 sequences, roughly half of them appearing once. The source material was blood. All receptors derive from a woman aged 55-75 years in good health.

On this clonotype itself: A read error may produce the germline difference seen at one junction end. This chain joins TRBV15 and TRBJ2-5; D is unclear. In germline, CDR1 is LNHNV, CDR2 YYDKDF (reference sequence). This CDR3 has 14 amino acids. CDR3 nucleotide sequence: TGTGCCACCAGCACCGGACCACACCATGAGACCCAGTACTTC. Amino acids: CATSTGPHHETQYF.

In its sample, this clonotype was seen a few times. The chain joins TRBV6-1 to TRBJ1-4, with D unresolved. Trimming removed 1 base at V and 4 bases at J, with 10 bases between. Germline CDR1 and CDR2: MNHNS and SASEGT. This CDR3 region has 15 residues. CDR3 loop: CASSEGRGLNEKLFF. The CDR3 coding sequence is TGTGCCAGCAGTGAAGGGCGCGGTCTTAATGAAAAACTGTTTTTT.

This clonotype was counted between two and nine times. The rearrangement links TRBV4-1 to TRBJ2-5, with D possibly matching TRBD1 (5 bases). The V gene's germline CDR1 is MGHRA and CDR2 YSYEKL. Trimming took 1 base from V and 8 from J, leaving 17 bases between them. CDR3 length equals 15 residues. The chain's CDR3 is CASSQVGLGEGTQYF. Written as DNA, the CDR3 is TGCGCCAGCAGCCAAGTTGGTCTAGGGGAAGGAACCCAGTACTTC.

This clonotype turned up a few times. V and J are TRBV12-3 or TRBV12-4 and TRBJ2-7, with 9 bases matching TRBD1. V lost 8 bases to trimming and J lost 6 bases; unmatched junction nucleotides: 11. CDR3 length: 14 residues. The CDR3 DNA is TGTGCCAGCCGAGGGACAGGGAGGAGTGTCGAGCAGTACTTC. This sequence encodes CASRGTGRSVEQYF.

This clonotype was seen only once. The V gene is TRBV27, the J gene TRBJ2-1; TRBD2 matches at 8 bases. CDR1 and CDR2 from the germline V gene are MNHEY and SMNVEV (reference sequence). V gave up 3 bases and J gave up 4 bases; unmatched junction bases: 5. The CDR3 runs 15 residues. The chain's CDR3 is CASSFVAGSYNEQFF. The CDR3 bases are TGTGCCAGCAGTTTCGTAGCGGGATCTTACAATGAGCAGTTCTTC.

This clonotype was picked up a small number of times. The CDR3 sequence: CASSRAVFLGEAFF. The CDR3 DNA follows: TGCGCCAGCAGCCGGGCAGTCTTCTTGGGTGAAGCTTTCTTT. The chain uses TRBV4-3 and TRBJ1-1, with D uncertain. Trimming took off 4 bases at V and 7 bases at J, with 16 bases between the two ends. This CDR3 has 14 residues. Germline CDR1 is LGHNA and CDR2 is YSLEER.

This clonotype has only one observation. The J gene is TRBJ2-5, the V gene TRBV20-1; 12 nucleotides line up with TRBD2. Unmatched junction bases numbered 9, after V lost 5 bases and J lost 2 bases. Germline CDR1 is DFQATT and CDR2 is SNEGSKA (reference sequence). This CDR3 has 16 amino acids. The CDR3 DNA is TGCAGTGCTGCTGGCGGGACTAGCGGGTATCAAGAGACCCAGTACTTC. This gives the protein CSAAGGTSGYQETQYF.

This chain links TRBV20-1 with TRBJ2-5; no definite D call. Trimming cost V 3 bases and J 1 base, with 15 bases left between them. Germline values: CDR1 DFQATT, CDR2 SNEGSKA (reference sequence). This CDR3 region has 15 residues. CDR3 sequence reads: CSASPLDATQETQYF. CDR3 nucleotide sequence: TGCAGTGCTAGTCCCTTGGACGCAACCCAAGAGACCCAGTACTTC.

The chain links TRBV3-1 to TRBJ2-5; D unclear. Germline V gene sequence: CDR1 LGHDT, CDR2 YNNKEL (reference sequence). This CDR3 is 14 amino acids long. V lost 7 bases to trimming and J lost 1 base, with 13 bases between them. The CDR3 DNA reads as TGTGCCAGCAAACAAGGACCGAGCCAAGAGACCCAGTACTTC. The encoded protein is CASKQGPSQETQYF.

This chain connects TRBV20-1 to TRBJ2-1; TRBD2 might be the D (6 bases). This CDR3 has 14 residues. Germline-derived CDR1 and CDR2 are DFQATT and SNEGSKA (reference sequence). V was trimmed by 6 bases and J by 10 bases, leaving 22 bases between them. In DNA, the CDR3 is TGCAGTGCCCACGGCTGGCTATCGGGAGCCGAGCAGTTCTTC. It is translated as CSAHGWLSGAEQFF.

This rearrangement joins TRBV28 to TRBJ2-7; D tentatively fits TRBD1 or TRBD2 (5 bases each). Trimming removed 5 bases from V and 1 base from J, with 15 bases in between. The CDR3 runs to 15 residues. Germline CDR1 is MDHEN and CDR2 is SYDVKM. The CDR3 sequence: CASSPRDRLSYEQYF. The CDR3 region has the DNA TGTGCCAGCAGTCCCCGGGACCGATTGTCCTACGAGCAGTACTTC.

About this clonotype: A read error may account for a junction end that differs from germline. This chain uses TRBV20-1 with TRBJ2-1; 11 bases line up with TRBD2. Germline lookup yields CDR1 DFQATT and CDR2 SNEGSKA (reference sequence). This CDR3 comprises 13 residues. CDR3 loop: CSAWGLAENVQFF. The CDR3 coding sequence is TGCAGTGCTTGGGGACTAGCGGAGAATGTGCAGTTCTTC.

J is TRBJ2-3 and V is TRBV4-3; 9 bases are shared with TRBD2. Germline V CDR1 and CDR2: LGHNA, YSLEER. The CDR3 consists of 16 residues. The ends lost 2 bases at V and 1 base at J; junction bases unmatched: 4. This CDR3 is CASSQSASGGTDTQYF. The CDR3 DNA follows: TGCGCCAGCAGCCAATCGGCTAGCGGGGGCACAGATACGCAGTATTTT.

CDR3 protein: CASSLAITTNSYEQYF. DNA for the CDR3: TGTGCCAGCAGCTTAGCGATCACGACTAACTCCTACGAGCAGTACTTC. The J gene is TRBJ2-7, the V gene TRBV7-2, with D maybe TRBD2 (5 bases). Deletions cut 0 bases from V and 0 bases from J, with 12 bases between. There are 16 residues in the CDR3. CDR1 and CDR2 (germline): SGHTA, FQGNSA.

This clonotype has a handful of counts. V and J are TRBV12-3 or TRBV12-4 and TRBJ1-2; no reliable D call. The CDR3 sequence is 14 residues long. Trimming took off 5 bases at V and 5 bases at J, with 15 bases between the two ends. CDR3 nucleotide sequence: TGTGCCAGCAGTCTACAGCGGATTAAGTATGGCTACACCTTC. Its translation is CASSLQRIKYGYTF.

This clonotype was observed a few times. V usage is TRBV7-8 and J usage is TRBJ2-7; 9 bases are shared with TRBD1. Losses at the gene ends were 5 bases for V and 5 bases for J; bases not matched to a gene: 7. Germline V gene sequence: CDR1 SGHVS, CDR2 FQNEAQ. This CDR3 has 14 residues. The CDR3 reads CASSTYRDRDEQYF. The CDR3 DNA sequence: TGTGCCAGCAGCACATACCGGGACAGGGACGAGCAGTACTTC.

The rearrangement joins TRBV20-1 to TRBJ2-5; D uncertain. CDR3 length: 12 residues. V was trimmed by 2 bases and J by 5 bases, leaving 9 bases between them. CDR1 is DFQATT and CDR2 is SNEGSKA in the germline V gene (reference sequence). The CDR3 region is CSARLVGETQYF. The CDR3 coding sequence is TGCAGTGCTAGACTAGTTGGTGAGACCCAGTACTTC.

The rearrangement links TRBV28 to TRBJ2-7; maybe TRBD1 (7 bases). The ends were cut back, 5 bases at V and 3 bases at J, with 17 bases in the middle. The germline gives CDR1 MDHEN, CDR2 SYDVKM. The CDR3 sequence is 15 residues long. The CDR3, as DNA: TGTGCCAGCAGTCCGCGCGGGACAGTCCACTACGAGCAGTACTTC. Its protein product is CASSPRGTVHYEQYF.

The chain couples TRBV4-1 to TRBJ2-2; D gene uncertain. This CDR3 has 16 residues. Germline V gives CDR1 MGHRA, CDR2 YSYEKL. V lost 1 base to trimming and J lost 0 bases, with 9 bases between them. DNA for the CDR3: TGCGCCAGCAGCCAAGGGGCGCCTCCGAACACCGGGGAGCTGTTTTTT. It encodes CASSQGAPPNTGELFF.

V is TRBV6-1 and J is TRBJ2-5; D remains ambiguous. The CDR3 runs 15 residues. V lost 3 bases and J lost 4, with 15 bases in between. CDR1 and CDR2 (germline): MNHNS, SASEGT. CDR3 in DNA: TGTGCCAGCAGTGATAGGCCTATCACGGCAGAGACCCAGTACTTC. The encoded protein is CASSDRPITAETQYF.

There are a few counts of this clonotype. The chain has TRBV12-3 or TRBV12-4 and TRBJ2-5; 7 nucleotides agree with TRBD1. Trimming removed 4 bases from V and 0 bases from J; junction bases left unmatched: 8. The CDR3 runs to 16 residues. CDR3 nucleotides: TGTGCCAGCAGTTCTATACAGGGGACGTACCAAGAGACCCAGTACTTC. Protein: CASSSIQGTYQETQYF.

The V and J genes are TRBV20-1 and TRBJ2-4; weak D call: TRBD2 (6 bases). V gave up 3 bases and J gave up 1 base, with 7 bases separating them. From germline, CDR1 is DFQATT and CDR2 SNEGSKA (reference sequence). CDR3 length: 13 residues. This CDR3 is CSASGGAKNIQYF. In nucleotides, the CDR3 is TGCAGTGCTAGCGGAGGGGCCAAAAACATTCAGTACTTC.

This rearrangement joins TRBV20-1 to TRBJ1-1; D is uncertain. V was pared by 3 bases and J by 0 bases, with 14 bases between. The germline CDR1 and CDR2 sequences are DFQATT and SNEGSKA (reference sequence). This CDR3 has 15 amino acids. CDR3 sequence reads: CSARVLRIMNTEAFF. The CDR3 DNA reads as TGCAGTGCTAGGGTCCTGAGGATCATGAACACTGAAGCTTTCTTT.

This clonotype occurred a few times. The CDR3 sequence is CAISEVGVKTDTQYF. In DNA, the CDR3 is TGTGCCATCAGTGAGGTGGGGGTGAAGACAGATACGCAGTATTTT. This sequence joins TRBV10-3 and TRBJ2-3; D assignment may be TRBD1 or TRBD2 (5 bases each). CDR1 and CDR2 (germline): ENHRY, SYGVKD. V lost 2 bases to trimming and J lost 3 bases, with 12 bases between them. The CDR3 length is 15 residues.

V and J are TRBV5-6 and TRBJ2-1; 10 bases match TRBD2. In germline, CDR1 is SGHDT, CDR2 YYEEEE. CDR3 size: 18 residues. Trimming removed 1 base from V and 4 bases from J; junction bases left unmatched: 11. CDR3 amino acids: CASSLILAGTGPYNEQFF. CDR3 in DNA: TGTGCCAGCAGCTTGATACTAGCGGGAACGGGGCCTTACAATGAGCAGTTCTTC.

The chain employs TRBV20-1 and TRBJ2-1; 7 positions agree with TRBD2. This CDR3 contains 14 residues. The germline V gene encodes CDR1 DFQATT and CDR2 SNEGSKA (reference sequence). After removal of 4 bases from V and 3 bases from J, the junction contained 6 bases not matched to a gene. CDR3 nucleotides: TGCAGTGCTACAAGCGGGACTAACTACAATGAGCAGTTCTTC. Residues: CSATSGTNYNEQFF.

CDR3 in amino acids: CASSPTRGTEAFF. DNA of the CDR3: TGTGCCAGCAGTCCAACTCGGGGGACTGAAGCTTTCTTT. J is TRBJ1-1 and V is TRBV5-6; tentative D call: TRBD1 (5 bases). Germline CDR1 and CDR2: SGHDT and YYEEEE. Trimming pared 5 bases from V and 5 bases from J, leaving 13 bases between. The CDR3 covers 13 residues.

This clonotype has at least ten counts. This chain connects TRBV7-9 to TRBJ2-7; D ambiguous. Germline CDR1 SEHNR, CDR2 FQNEAQ (reference sequence). V was cut by 3 bases and J by 5 bases, with 8 bases left in between. The CDR3 has 12 residues. The CDR3 protein is CASSLGRDEQYF. DNA for the CDR3: TGTGCCAGCAGCTTGGGTAGGGACGAGCAGTACTTC.

The genes are TRBV7-6 and TRBJ2-1; perhaps D is TRBD1 or TRBD2 (6 bases each). Germline V gene sequence: CDR1 SGHVS, CDR2 FNYEAQ. Trimming pared 4 bases from V and 7 bases from J, leaving 14 bases between. The CDR3 sequence is 14 residues long. The CDR3 here is CASSSGASNNEQFF. The CDR3 nucleotides are TGTGCCAGCAGCTCGGGGGCATCAAATAATGAGCAGTTCTTC.

The genes are TRBV12-3 or TRBV12-4 and TRBJ2-2; D is unclear. This CDR3 comprises 13 residues. The V and J ends lost 10 bases and 4 bases respectively, with 13 bases between them. The CDR3 spells CATRVSSTGELFF. The CDR3 bases are TGTGCCACCCGGGTGTCATCCACCGGGGAGCTGTTTTTT.